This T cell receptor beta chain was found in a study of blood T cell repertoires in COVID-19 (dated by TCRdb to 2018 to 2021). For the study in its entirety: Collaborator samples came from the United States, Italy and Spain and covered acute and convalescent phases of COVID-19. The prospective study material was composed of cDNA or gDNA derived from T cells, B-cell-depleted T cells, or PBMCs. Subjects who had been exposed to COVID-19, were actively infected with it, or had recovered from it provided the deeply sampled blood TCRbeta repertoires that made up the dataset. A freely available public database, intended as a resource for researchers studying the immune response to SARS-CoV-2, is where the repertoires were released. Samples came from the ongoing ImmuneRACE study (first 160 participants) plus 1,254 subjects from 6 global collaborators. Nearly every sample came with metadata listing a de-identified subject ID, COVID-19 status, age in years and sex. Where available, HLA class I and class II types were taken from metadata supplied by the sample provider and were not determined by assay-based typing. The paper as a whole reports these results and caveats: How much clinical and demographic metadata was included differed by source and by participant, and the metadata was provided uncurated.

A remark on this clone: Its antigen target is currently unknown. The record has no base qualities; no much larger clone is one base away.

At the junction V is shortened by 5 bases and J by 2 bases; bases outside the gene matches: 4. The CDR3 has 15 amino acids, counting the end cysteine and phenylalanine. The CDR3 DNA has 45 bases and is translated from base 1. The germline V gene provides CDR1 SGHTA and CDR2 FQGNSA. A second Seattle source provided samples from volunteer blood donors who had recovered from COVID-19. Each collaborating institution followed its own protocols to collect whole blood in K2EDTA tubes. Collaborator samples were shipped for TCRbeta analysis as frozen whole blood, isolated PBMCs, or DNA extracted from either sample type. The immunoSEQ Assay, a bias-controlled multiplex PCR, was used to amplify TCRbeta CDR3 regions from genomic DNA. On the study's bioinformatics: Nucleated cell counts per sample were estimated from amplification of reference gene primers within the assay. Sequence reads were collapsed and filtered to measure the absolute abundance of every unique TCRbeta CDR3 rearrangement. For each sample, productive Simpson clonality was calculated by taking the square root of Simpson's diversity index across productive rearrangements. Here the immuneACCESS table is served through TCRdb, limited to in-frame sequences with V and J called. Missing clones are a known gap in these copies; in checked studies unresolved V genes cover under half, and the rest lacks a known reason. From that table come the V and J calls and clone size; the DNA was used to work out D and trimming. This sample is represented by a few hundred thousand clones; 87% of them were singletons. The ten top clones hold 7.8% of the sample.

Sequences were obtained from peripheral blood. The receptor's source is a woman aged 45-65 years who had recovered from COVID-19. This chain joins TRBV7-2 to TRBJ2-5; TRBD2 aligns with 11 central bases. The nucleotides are TGTGCCAGCAGCCGTATAGCGGGAGGGCAAGAGACCCAGTACTTC. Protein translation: CASSRIAGGQETQYF.